This TCR beta chain stems from a study of OX40 agonist ivuxolimab in advanced cancers. Across the whole study: Patients were given ivuxolimab, an antibody that agonizes OX40 (CD134). Study outcomes and limitations: Clonal expansion was among the lowest in partial responders at 0.1-3.0 mg/kg, especially CD8+.

Clones were read by immunoSEQ multiplex PCR, and TCRdb kept only the in-frame ones, dropping some. The sample gives about 68,000 clones, over 65% of which show up once; about 0.61% is in the top ten. The CDR3 runs to 11 residues. The V gene's germline CDR1 is MNHNS and CDR2 SASEGT. V was clipped by 5 bases and J by 7 bases, with 8 bases between them. Turning to this clone: Its specificity is unknown.

This chain joins TRBV6-1 and TRBJ1-2; no clear D. This TCR was sampled from an adult with an advanced solid tumor such as melanoma, head and neck, liver or kidney cancer. Material: CD4+ or CD8+ T cells sorted from blood, obtained in a trial of the OX40 agonist ivuxolimab. CDR3 bases: TGTGCCAGCAGTTCGTGGGGTGGCTACACCTTC. It translates to CASSSWGGYTF.